This passage covers 22 T cell receptor beta chains from one sample sequenced in a study of blood T cell repertoires in COVID-19. The repertoire was sequenced with immunoSEQ multiplex PCR; TCRdb's copy has only in-frame clones and lacks some. The sample contains about 84,000 clones, around four fifths of which appear only once. Sequenced: peripheral blood. These receptors were collected from a man older than 75 with active or convalescent COVID-19.

This chain connects TRBV4-3 to TRBJ2-7; the match to TRBD2 covers 8 bases. This CDR3 region has 15 residues. V trimming: 0 bases; J trimming: 4 bases; junction bases outside the gene matches: 5. Germline V lookup: CDR1 LGHNA, CDR2 YSLEER. The DNA for the CDR3 is TGCGCCAGCAGCCAAGAGGCGGGGGGCTGGTACGAGCAGTACTTC. Translated, it gives CASSQEAGGWYEQYF.

The sample holds a few counts of this clone. The J gene is TRBJ2-7, the V gene TRBV7-2; 11 nucleotides align to TRBD2. Germline V CDR1 and CDR2: SGHTA, FQGNSA. The junction had 11 bases not matched to a gene; V was cut back by 6 bases and J by 1 base. CDR3 length: 17 amino acids. CDR3 protein: CASSRGLAGGRSYEQYF. In DNA, the CDR3 is TGTGCCAGCAGTCGGGGTTTAGCGGGAGGGCGATCCTACGAGCAGTACTTC.

The chain is built from TRBV6-2 or TRBV6-3 and TRBJ1-1; D remains ambiguous. CDR3 length equals 15 residues. CDR1 and CDR2 (germline): MNHEY, SVGEGT. The germline V and J ends were trimmed by 0 bases and 5 bases, with 13 bases remaining between them. The chain's CDR3 is CASSYSRIRETEAFF. In nucleotides, the CDR3 is TGTGCCAGCAGTTACTCGAGGATCAGAGAGACTGAAGCTTTCTTT.

This chain joins TRBV2 and TRBJ2-5; 8 positions match TRBD1. Germline values: CDR1 SNHLY, CDR2 FYNNEI. The CDR3 has 11 amino acids. The V and J ends lost 8 bases and 5 bases, in that order; junction bases with no gene match: 1. CDR3 nucleotides: TGTGCCAGCTCAGGGGGCGAGACCCAGTACTTC. Translation: CASSGGETQYF.

The chain links TRBV29-1 to TRBJ1-1, with 9 positions matching TRBD1. Germline-derived CDR1 and CDR2 are SQVTM and ANQGSEA. With V trimmed by 6 bases and J by 3 bases, 2 bases remained unmatched. The CDR3 is made up of 12 amino acids. CDR3 in DNA: TGCAGCGTACGACAGGGGGACACTGAAGCTTTCTTT. Translation: CSVRQGDTEAFF.

The chain carries TRBV4-2 and TRBJ1-6; 7 bases fit TRBD1. V lost 3 bases and J lost 6; bases outside the gene matches: 5. Per the germline V gene, CDR1 is LGHNA and CDR2 is YNFKEQ. CDR3 length: 15 residues. CDR3 amino acids: CASSQGQLPNSPLHF. CDR3 nucleotide sequence: TGTGCCAGCAGCCAGGGACAGCTCCCTAATTCACCCCTCCACTTT.

The chain links TRBV28 to TRBJ2-1; TRBD2 matches 10 bases. The CDR3 runs 15 residues. Per germline, CDR1 MDHEN and CDR2 SYDVKM. Trimming cost V 8 bases and J 7 bases; bases outside gene matches: 11. The CDR3: CASGPLAGDMNEQFF. CDR3 nucleotide sequence: TGTGCCAGCGGTCCCCTAGCGGGAGATATGAATGAGCAGTTCTTC.

The V call is TRBV9, the J call TRBJ2-7, with TRBD1 matching 10 bases. Germline CDR1 reads SGDLS; CDR2 reads YYNGEE. Trimming cost V 4 bases and J 4 bases; bases outside gene matches: 11. This CDR3 has 16 amino acids. For the CDR3, the DNA is TGTGCCAGCAGCACCTTAGGACAGGGGGGACTATACGAGCAGTACTTC. This gives the protein CASSTLGQGGLYEQYF.

The J gene is TRBJ1-6, the V gene TRBV6-1; 9 bases align to TRBD1. The CDR3 consists of 14 residues. The V segment lost 5 bases and the J segment 10 bases; nucleotides outside the gene matches: 6. Germline CDR1 is MNHNS and CDR2 is SASEGT. CDR3 protein: CASSRDREGSPLHF. CDR3 nucleotide sequence: TGTGCCAGCAGTCGGGACAGGGAGGGGTCACCCCTCCACTTT.

V usage is TRBV6-5 and J usage is TRBJ2-5; D is undetermined. Germline loops: CDR1 MNHEY, CDR2 SVGAGI. V shed 2 bases and J shed 2 bases, with 9 bases lying between them. The CDR3 extends over 14 amino acids. This CDR3 reads CASSYLRDQETQYF. The CDR3 nucleotides read TGTGCCAGCAGTTACCTTAGAGATCAAGAGACCCAGTACTTC.

CDR3 residues: CASRPGTREETQYF. In DNA form, the CDR3 reads TGTGCCAGCAGGCCCGGGACCCGGGAGGAGACCCAGTACTTC. The genes are TRBV3-1 (or the pseudogene TRBV3-2) and TRBJ2-5, with D maybe TRBD2 (6 bases). This CDR3 has 14 residues. The germline V gene encodes CDR1 LGHDT and CDR2 YNNKEL (reference sequence). Trimming stripped 6 bases from V and 5 bases from J, with 16 bases between.

The chain has TRBV7-8 and TRBJ2-7, with unresolved D. Per the germline V gene, CDR1 is SGHVS and CDR2 is FQNEAQ. Trimming removed 5 bases at V and 13 bases at J, with 15 bases between. The CDR3 has 11 residues. This CDR3 is CASSPRVGLYF. The CDR3 region has the DNA TGTGCCAGCAGCCCCCGGGTCGGCTTATACTTC. The full variable domain, in which reference TRBV7-8 and TRBJ2-7 provide the parts outside the CDR3, is GAGVSQSPRYKVAKRGQDVALRCDPISGHVSLFWYQQALGQGPEFLTYFQNEAQLDKSGLPSDRFFAERPEGSVSTLKIQRTQQEDSAVYLCASSPRVGLYFGPGTRLTVT.

The count of this clone is one. The J gene is TRBJ1-5, the V gene TRBV27; 8 positions match TRBD1. The trim removed 6 bases at V and 5 bases at J, leaving 9 bases unmatched. CDR1 is MNHEY and CDR2 is SMNVEV in the germline V gene (reference sequence). This CDR3 region has 15 residues. CDR3 sequence (DNA): TGTGCCAGCAGCCAGGGACAGGCGGGCTATCAGCCCCAGCATTTT. This translates into CASSQGQAGYQPQHF.

The CDR3 here is CASSPSAGGLNEQFF. The CDR3 nucleotides read TGTGCCAGCAGCCCCTCGGCGGGAGGTCTCAATGAGCAGTTCTTC. The J gene is TRBJ2-1, the V gene TRBV11-2; 8 bases are shared with TRBD2. This CDR3 contains 15 residues. The germline V gene encodes CDR1 SGHAT and CDR2 FQNNGV. The trim removed 5 bases at V and 6 bases at J, leaving 9 bases unmatched.

The genes are TRBV28 and TRBJ1-3, with 7 bases matching TRBD1. V was clipped by 6 bases and J by 5 bases; unmatched bases: 10. The CDR3 is 15 amino acids. Germline assignment: CDR1 MDHEN and CDR2 SYDVKM. The CDR3: CASRSTGDIRNTIYF. The CDR3 coding sequence is TGTGCCAGCAGGTCTACAGGGGATATTAGAAACACCATATATTTT.

The chain is built from TRBV5-6 and TRBJ1-3; D is perhaps TRBD1 (6 bases). The germline V gene has CDR1 SGHDT and CDR2 YYEEEE. With 5 bases removed from V and 4 bases from J, the gap between germline ends came to 13 bases. This CDR3 is built from 14 residues. The CDR3 protein is CASRETGNGNTIYF. The CDR3, as DNA: TGTGCCAGCAGGGAAACAGGGAACGGAAACACCATATATTTT. Combining the CDR3 with reference TRBV5-6 and TRBJ1-3 gives the whole variable domain DAGVTQSPTHLIKTRGQQVTLRCSPKSGHDTVSWYQQALGQGPQFIFQYYEEEERQRGNFPDRFSGHQFPNYSSELNVNALLLGDSALYLCASRETGNGNTIYFGEGSWLTVV.

The V call is TRBV11-2, the J call TRBJ2-7; 9 bases map to TRBD2. Germline values: CDR1 SGHAT, CDR2 FQNNGV. The J segment lost 3 bases and the V segment lost 7 bases, leaving 7 bases of the junction unmatched. The CDR3 loop spans 14 amino acids. In nucleotides, the CDR3 is TGTGCCAGCAAAATAGCGGGAGAAATCTACGAGCAGTACTTC. Its translation: CASKIAGEIYEQYF.

The V and J genes are TRBV7-3 and TRBJ2-1; the match to TRBD2 covers 13 bases. Germline trimming cut 8 bases from V and 10 bases from J; bases unmatched to any gene: 2. The CDR3 is 12 amino acids. Germline-derived CDR1 and CDR2 are SGHTA and FQGTGA. This CDR3 is CASGTSGAEQFF. The DNA for the CDR3 is TGTGCCAGCGGGACTAGCGGGGCGGAGCAGTTCTTC.

The V gene is TRBV28, the J gene TRBJ1-1; unclear D gene. Germline CDR1 is MDHEN and CDR2 is SYDVKM. The CDR3 contains 15 residues. Deletions cut 4 bases from V and 5 bases from J, with 17 bases between. This CDR3 is CASSSSGGWKTEAFF. The CDR3 nucleotides read TGTGCCAGCAGTTCGTCAGGAGGATGGAAGACTGAAGCTTTCTTT.

V usage is TRBV3-1 (or the pseudogene TRBV3-2) and J usage is TRBJ1-3; D is ambiguous. Germline V lookup: CDR1 LGHDT, CDR2 YNNKEL (reference sequence). The CDR3 consists of 14 residues. Between the trimmed V and J ends, which lost 0 bases and 9 bases, there was a span of 12 bases. CDR3 coding DNA: TGTGCCAGCAGCCAAGATAAGGGAGGCCCCACCATATATTTT. As protein: CASSQDKGGPTIYF.

The chain combines TRBV7-9 with TRBJ2-7, with D perhaps matching TRBD1 (6 bases). Trimming pared 7 bases from V and 7 bases from J, leaving 23 bases between. The CDR3 extends over 15 amino acids. Germline V gene data show CDR1 as SEHNR and CDR2 as FQNEAQ (reference sequence). This chain's CDR3 is CASNVGGLGVGEQYF. The DNA for the CDR3 is TGTGCCAGCAATGTTGGGGGCCTTGGGGTTGGGGAGCAGTACTTC.

The V and J genes are TRBV12-3 or TRBV12-4 and TRBJ1-5, with D possibly TRBD1 on 5 matching bases. V was shortened by 5 bases and J by 5 bases, with 10 bases between the two germline ends. There are 13 residues in the CDR3. The CDR3 region is CASSRQHDQPQHF. The DNA of the CDR3 is TGTGCCAGCAGTAGACAGCATGATCAGCCCCAGCATTTT.